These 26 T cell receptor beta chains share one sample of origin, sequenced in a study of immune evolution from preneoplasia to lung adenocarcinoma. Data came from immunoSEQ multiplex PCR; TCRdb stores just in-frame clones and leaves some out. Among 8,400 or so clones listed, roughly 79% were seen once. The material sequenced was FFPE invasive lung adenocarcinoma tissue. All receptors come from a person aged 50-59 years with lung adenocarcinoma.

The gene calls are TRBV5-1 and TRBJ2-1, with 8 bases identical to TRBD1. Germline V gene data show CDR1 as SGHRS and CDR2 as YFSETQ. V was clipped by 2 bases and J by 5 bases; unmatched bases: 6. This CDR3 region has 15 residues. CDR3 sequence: CASSLGTGDNNEQFF. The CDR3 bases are TGCGCCAGCAGCTTAGGGACAGGCGATAACAATGAGCAGTTCTTC.

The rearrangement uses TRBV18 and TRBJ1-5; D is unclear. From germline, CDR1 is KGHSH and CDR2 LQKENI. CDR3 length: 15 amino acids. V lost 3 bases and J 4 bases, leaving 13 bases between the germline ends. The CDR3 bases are TGTGCCAGCTCACCCCTGGTCGGAAGTAATCAGCCCCAGCATTTT. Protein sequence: CASSPLVGSNQPQHF.

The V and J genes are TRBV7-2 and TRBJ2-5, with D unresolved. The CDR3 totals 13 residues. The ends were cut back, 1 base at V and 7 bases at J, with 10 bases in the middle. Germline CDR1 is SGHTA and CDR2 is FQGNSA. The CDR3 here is CASSLVRSGTQYF. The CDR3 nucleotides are TGTGCCAGCAGCTTAGTAAGATCAGGGACCCAGTACTTC. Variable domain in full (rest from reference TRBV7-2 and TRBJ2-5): GAGVSQSPSNKVTEKGKDVELRCDPISGHTALYWYRQSLGQGLEFLIYFQGNSAPDKSGLPSDRFSAERTGGSVSTLTIQRTQQEDSAVYLCASSLVRSGTQYFGPGTRLLVL.

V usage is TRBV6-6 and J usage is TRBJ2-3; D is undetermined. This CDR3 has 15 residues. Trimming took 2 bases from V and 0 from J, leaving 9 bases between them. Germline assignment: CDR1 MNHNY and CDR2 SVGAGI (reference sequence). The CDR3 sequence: CASSYDVTSTDTQYF. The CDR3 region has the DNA TGTGCCAGCAGTTACGACGTCACTAGCACAGATACGCAGTATTTT.

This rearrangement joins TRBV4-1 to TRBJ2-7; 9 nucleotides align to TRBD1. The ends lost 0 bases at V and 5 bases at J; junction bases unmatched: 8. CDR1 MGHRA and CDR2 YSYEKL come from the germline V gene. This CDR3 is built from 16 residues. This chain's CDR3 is CASSQDIWDRVDEQYF. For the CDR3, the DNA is TGCGCCAGCAGCCAAGATATCTGGGACAGGGTAGACGAGCAGTACTTC.

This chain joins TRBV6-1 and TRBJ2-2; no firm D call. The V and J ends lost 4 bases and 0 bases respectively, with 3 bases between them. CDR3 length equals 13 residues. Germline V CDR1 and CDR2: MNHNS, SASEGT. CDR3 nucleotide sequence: TGTGCCAGCAGTGCAACGAACACCGGGGAGCTGTTTTTT. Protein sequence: CASSATNTGELFF.

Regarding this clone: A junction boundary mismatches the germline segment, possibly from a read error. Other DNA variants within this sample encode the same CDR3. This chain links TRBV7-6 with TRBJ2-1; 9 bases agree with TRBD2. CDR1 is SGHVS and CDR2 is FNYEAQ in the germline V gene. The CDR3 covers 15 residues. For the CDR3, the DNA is TGTGCCAGCAGCTTAGCTAGCGGGAGAAGCAATGAGCAATTCTTC. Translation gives CASSLASGRSNEQFF.

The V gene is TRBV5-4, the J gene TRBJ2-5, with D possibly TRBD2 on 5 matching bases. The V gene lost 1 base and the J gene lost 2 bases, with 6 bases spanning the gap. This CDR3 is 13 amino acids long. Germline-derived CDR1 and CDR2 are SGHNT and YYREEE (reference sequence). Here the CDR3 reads CASSLREQETQYF. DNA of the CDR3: TGTGCCAGCAGCTTGCGGGAACAAGAGACCCAGTACTTC.

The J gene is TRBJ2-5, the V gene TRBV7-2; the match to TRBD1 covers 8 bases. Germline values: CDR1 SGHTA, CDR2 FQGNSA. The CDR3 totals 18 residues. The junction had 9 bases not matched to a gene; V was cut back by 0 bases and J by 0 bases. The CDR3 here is CASSLALGQAGDQETQYF. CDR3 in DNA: TGTGCCAGCAGCTTAGCGCTGGGACAGGCAGGGGACCAAGAGACCCAGTACTTC.

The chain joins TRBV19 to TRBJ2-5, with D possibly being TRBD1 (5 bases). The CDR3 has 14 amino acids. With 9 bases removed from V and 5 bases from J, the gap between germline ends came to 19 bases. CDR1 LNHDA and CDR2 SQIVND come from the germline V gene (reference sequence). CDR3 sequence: CARDTETTRETQYF. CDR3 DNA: TGTGCCAGGGACACGGAGACCACGCGGGAGACCCAGTACTTC.

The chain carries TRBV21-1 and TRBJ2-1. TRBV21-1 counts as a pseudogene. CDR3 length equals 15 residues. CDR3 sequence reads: CASRMLHHSDNEQFF. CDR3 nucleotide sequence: TGTGCCAGCAGAATGCTACACCATTCCGACAATGAGCAGTTCTTC.

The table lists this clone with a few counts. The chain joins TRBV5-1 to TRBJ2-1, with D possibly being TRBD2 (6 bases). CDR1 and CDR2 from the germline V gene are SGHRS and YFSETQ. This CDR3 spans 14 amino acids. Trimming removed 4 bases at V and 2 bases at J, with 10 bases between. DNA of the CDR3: TGCGCCAGCAGCGCGGGAACCGCCTACAATGAGCAGTTCTTC. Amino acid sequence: CASSAGTAYNEQFF. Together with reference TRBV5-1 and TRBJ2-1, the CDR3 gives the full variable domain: KAGVTQTPRYLIKTRGQQVTLSCSPISGHRSVSWYQQTPGQGLQFLFEYFSETQRNKGNFPGRFSGRQFSNSRSEMNVSTLELGDSALYLCASSAGTAYNEQFFGPGTRLTVL.

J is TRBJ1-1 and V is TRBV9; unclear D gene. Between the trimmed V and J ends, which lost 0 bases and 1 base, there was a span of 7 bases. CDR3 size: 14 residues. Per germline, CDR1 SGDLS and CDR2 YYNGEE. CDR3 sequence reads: CASSVVPQNTEAFF. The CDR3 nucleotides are TGTGCCAGCAGCGTAGTCCCTCAGAACACTGAAGCTTTCTTT.

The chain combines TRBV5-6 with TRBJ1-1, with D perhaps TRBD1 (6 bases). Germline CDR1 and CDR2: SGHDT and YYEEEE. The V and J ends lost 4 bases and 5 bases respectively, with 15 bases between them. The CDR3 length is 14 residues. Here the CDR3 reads CASSRPGGWTEAFF. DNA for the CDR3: TGTGCCAGCAGCCGACCGGGGGGCTGGACTGAAGCTTTCTTT.

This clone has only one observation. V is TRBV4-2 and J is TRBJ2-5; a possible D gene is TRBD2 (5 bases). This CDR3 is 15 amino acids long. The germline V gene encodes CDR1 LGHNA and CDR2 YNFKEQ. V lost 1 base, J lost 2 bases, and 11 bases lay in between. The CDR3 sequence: CASSQGISGQETQYF. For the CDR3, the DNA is TGTGCCAGCAGCCAAGGAATCTCGGGGCAAGAGACCCAGTACTTC.

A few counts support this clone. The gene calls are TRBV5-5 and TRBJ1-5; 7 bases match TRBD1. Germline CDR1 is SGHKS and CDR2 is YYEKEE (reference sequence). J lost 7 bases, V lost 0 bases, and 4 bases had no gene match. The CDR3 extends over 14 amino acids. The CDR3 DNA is TGTGCCAGCAGCTTGGAGTCAGGGGGACAGCCCCAGCATTTT. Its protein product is CASSLESGGQPQHF.

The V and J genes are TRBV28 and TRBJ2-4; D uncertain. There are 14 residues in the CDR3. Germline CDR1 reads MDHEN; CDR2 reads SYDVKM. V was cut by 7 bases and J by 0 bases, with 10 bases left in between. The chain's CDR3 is CASTQQLAKNIQYF. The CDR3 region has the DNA TGTGCCAGCACTCAACAGCTAGCCAAAAACATTCAGTACTTC.

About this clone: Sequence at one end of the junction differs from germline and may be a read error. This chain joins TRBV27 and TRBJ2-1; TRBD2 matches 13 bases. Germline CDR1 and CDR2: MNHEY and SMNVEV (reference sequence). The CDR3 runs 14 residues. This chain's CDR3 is CASSSWTSGRSKVF. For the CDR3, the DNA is TGTGCCAGCAGTTCGTGGACTAGCGGGAGATCGAAAGTCTTC.

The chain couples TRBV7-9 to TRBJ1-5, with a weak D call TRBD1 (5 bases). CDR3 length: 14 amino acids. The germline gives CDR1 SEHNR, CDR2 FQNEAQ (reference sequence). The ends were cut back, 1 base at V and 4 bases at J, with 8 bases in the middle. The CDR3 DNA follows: TGTGCCAGCAGCTTAGGGACATTTAATCAGCCCCAGCATTTT. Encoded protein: CASSLGTFNQPQHF.

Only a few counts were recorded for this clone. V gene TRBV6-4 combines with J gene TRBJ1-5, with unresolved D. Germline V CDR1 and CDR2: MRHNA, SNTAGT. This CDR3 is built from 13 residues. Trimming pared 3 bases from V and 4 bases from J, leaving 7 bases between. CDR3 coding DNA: TGTGCCAGCAGTGAGTGGGAGAATCAGCCCCAGCATTTT. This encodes CASSEWENQPQHF.

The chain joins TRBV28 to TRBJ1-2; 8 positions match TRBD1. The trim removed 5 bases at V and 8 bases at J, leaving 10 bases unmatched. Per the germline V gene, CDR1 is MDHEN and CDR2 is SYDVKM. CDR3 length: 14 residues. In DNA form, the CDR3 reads TGTGCCAGCAGTCCGACAGGGGCAATCGGGGGCTACACCTTC. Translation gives CASSPTGAIGGYTF.

The CDR3 DNA sequence: TGTGCCTGGAGTGTGTTGGGGGCCTCCTATGGCTACACCTTC. Translating gives CAWSVLGASYGYTF. The rearrangement uses TRBV30 and TRBJ1-2; D is possibly TRBD1 (6 bases). V lost 0 bases and J lost 4, with 12 bases in between. CDR1 and CDR2 from the germline V gene are GTSNPN and SVGIG (reference sequence). The CDR3 is made up of 14 amino acids.

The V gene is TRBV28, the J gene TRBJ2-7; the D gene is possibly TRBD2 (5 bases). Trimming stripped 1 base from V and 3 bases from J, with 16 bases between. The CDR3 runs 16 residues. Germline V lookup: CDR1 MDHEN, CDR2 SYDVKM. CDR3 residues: CASSLYSGLRFYEQYF. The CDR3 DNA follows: TGTGCCAGCAGTTTATACTCTGGACTCCGATTCTACGAGCAGTACTTC.

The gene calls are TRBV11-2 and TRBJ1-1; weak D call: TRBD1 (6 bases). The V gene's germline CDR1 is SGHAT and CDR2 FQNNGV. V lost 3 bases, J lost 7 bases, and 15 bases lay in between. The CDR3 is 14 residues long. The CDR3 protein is CASSLVRGAHEAFF. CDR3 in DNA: TGTGCCAGCAGCTTGGTTCGGGGGGCCCATGAAGCTTTCTTT. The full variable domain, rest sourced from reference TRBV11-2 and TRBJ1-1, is EAGVAQSPRYKIIEKRQSVAFWCNPISGHATLYWYQQILGQGPKLLIQFQNNGVVDDSQLPKDRFSAERLKGVDSTLKIQPAKLEDSAVYLCASSLVRGAHEAFFGQGTRLTVV.

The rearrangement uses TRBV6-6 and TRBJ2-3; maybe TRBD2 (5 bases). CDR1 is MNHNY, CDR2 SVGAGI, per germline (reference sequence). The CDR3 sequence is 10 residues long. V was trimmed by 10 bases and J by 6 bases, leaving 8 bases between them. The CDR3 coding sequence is TGTGCCACGTGGGAGGATACGCAGTATTTT. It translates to CATWEDTQYF.

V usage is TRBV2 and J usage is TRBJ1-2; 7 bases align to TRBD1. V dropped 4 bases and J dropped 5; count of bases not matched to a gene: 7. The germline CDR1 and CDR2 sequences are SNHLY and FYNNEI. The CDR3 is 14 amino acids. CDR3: CASSAQGNNYGYTF. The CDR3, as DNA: TGTGCCAGCAGTGCACAGGGGAATAATTATGGCTACACCTTC.